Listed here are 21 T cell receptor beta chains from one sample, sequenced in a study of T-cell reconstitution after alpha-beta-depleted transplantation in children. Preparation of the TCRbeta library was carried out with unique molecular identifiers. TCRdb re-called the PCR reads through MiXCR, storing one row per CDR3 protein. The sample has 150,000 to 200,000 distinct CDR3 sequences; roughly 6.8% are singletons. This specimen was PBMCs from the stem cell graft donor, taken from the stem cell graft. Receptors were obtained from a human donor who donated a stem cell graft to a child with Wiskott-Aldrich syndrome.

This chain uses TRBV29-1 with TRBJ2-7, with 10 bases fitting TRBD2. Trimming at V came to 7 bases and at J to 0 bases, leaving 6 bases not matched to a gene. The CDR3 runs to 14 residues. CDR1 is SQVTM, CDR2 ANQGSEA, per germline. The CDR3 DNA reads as TGCAGCGGGGTAGCGGGAGGTGTCTCCTACGAGCAGTACTTC. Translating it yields CSGVAGGVSYEQYF.

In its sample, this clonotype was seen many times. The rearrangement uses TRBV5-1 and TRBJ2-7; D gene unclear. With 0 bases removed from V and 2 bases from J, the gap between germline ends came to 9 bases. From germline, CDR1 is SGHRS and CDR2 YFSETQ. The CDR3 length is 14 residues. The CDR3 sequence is CASSLGHAAYEQYF. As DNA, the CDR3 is TGCGCCAGCAGCTTGGGGCATGCTGCCTACGAGCAGTACTTC.

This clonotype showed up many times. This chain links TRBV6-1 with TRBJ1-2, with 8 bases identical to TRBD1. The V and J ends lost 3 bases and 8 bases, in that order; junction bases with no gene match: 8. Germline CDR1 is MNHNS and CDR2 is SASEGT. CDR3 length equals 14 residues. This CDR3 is CASSEPYDRGGYTF. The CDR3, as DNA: TGTGCCAGCAGTGAGCCGTACGACAGGGGCGGCTACACCTTC.

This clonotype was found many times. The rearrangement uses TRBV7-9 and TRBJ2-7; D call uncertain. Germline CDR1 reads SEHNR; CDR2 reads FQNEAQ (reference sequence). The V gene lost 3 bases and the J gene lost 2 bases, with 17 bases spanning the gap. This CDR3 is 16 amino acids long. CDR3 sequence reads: CASSFTRILLPYEQYF. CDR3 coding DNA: TGTGCCAGCAGCTTTACCAGGATCCTCCTTCCCTACGAGCAGTACTTC.

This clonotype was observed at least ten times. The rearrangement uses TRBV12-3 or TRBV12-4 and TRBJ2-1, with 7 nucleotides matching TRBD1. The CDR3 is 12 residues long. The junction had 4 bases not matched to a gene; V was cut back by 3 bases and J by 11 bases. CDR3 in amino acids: CASSFGTAKQFF. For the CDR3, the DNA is TGTGCCAGCAGTTTTGGGACAGCAAAGCAGTTCTTC.

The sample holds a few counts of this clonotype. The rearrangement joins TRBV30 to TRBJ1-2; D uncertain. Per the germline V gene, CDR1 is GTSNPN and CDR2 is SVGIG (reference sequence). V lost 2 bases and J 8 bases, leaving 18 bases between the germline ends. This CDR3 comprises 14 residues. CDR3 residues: CAWSSTRTFGGYTF. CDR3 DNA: TGTGCCTGGAGTTCAACCCGGACCTTTGGGGGCTACACCTTC.

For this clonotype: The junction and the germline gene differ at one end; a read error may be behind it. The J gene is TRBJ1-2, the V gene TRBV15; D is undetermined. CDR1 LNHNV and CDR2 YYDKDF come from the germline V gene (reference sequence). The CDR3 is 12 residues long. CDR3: CAISGENYGYTF. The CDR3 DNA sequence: TGTGCCATCAGCGGGGAAAACTATGGCTACACCTTC.

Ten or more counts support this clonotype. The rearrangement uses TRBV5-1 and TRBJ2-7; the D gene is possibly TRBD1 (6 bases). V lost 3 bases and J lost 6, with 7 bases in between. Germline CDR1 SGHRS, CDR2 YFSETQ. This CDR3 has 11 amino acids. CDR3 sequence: CASSSGVEQYF. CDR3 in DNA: TGCGCCAGCAGCTCAGGGGTCGAGCAGTACTTC. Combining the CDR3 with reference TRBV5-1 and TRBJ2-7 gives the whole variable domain KAGVTQTPRYLIKTRGQQVTLSCSPISGHRSVSWYQQTPGQGLQFLFEYFSETQRNKGNFPGRFSGRQFSNSRSEMNVSTLELGDSALYLCASSSGVEQYFGPGTRLTVT.

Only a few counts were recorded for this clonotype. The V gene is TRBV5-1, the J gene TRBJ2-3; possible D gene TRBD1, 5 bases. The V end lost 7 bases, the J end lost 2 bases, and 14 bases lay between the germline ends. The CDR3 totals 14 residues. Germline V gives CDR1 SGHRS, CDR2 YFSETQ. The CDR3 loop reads CASRDSHYTDTQYF. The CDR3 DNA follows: TGCGCCAGCCGCGACAGTCATTACACAGATACGCAGTATTTT.

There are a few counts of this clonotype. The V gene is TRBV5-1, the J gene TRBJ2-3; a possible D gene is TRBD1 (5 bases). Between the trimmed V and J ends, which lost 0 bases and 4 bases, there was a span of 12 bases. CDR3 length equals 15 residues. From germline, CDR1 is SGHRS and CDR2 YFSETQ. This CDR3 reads CASSLGAGLADTQYF. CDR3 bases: TGCGCCAGCAGCTTGGGGGCAGGGTTGGCAGATACGCAGTATTTT.

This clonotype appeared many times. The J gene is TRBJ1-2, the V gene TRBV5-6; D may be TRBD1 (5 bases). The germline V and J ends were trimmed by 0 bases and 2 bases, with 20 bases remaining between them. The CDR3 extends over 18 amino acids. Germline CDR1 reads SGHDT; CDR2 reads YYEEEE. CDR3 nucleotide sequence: TGTGCCAGCAGCTTGGACAGGAAGGAACCCAAATCCAACTATGGCTACACCTTC. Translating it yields CASSLDRKEPKSNYGYTF.

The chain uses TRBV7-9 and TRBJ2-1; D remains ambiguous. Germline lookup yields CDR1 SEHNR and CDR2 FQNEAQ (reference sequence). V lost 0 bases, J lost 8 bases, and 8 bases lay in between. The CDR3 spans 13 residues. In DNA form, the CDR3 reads TGTGCCAGCAGCTTAGCGGGTGTAGATGAGCAGTTCTTC. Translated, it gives CASSLAGVDEQFF.

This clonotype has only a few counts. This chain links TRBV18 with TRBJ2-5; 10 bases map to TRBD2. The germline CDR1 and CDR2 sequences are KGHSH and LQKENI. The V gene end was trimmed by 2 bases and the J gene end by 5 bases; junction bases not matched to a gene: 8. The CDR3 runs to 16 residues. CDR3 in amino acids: CASSPKAGGPEETQYF. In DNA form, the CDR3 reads TGTGCCAGCTCACCAAAAGCGGGAGGGCCTGAGGAGACCCAGTACTTC.

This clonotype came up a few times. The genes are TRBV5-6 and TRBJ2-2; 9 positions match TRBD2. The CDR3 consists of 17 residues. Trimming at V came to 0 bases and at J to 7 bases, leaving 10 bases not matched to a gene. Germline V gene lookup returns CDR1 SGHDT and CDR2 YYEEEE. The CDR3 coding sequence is TGTGCCAGCAGCTTGGGTCTAGCGGGGACGACAGGCGGGGAGCTGTTTTTT. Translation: CASSLGLAGTTGGELFF.

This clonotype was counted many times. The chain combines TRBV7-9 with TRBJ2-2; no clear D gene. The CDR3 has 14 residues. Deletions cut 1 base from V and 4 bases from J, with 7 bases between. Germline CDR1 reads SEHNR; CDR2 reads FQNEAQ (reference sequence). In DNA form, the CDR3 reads TGTGCCAGCAGCTTAGGACCGGGCACCGGGGAGCTGTTTTTT. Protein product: CASSLGPGTGELFF.

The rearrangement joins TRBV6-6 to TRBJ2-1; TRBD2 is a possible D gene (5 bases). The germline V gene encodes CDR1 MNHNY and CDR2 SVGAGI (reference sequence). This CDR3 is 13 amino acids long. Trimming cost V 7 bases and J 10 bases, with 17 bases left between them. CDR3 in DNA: TGTGCCAGCAATAGACTACCCAACCCCGAGCAGTTCTTC. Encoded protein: CASNRLPNPEQFF.

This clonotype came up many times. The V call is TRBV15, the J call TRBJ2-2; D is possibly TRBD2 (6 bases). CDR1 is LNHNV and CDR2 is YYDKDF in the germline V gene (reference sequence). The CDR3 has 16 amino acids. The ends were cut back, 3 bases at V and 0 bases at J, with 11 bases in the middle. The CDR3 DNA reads TGTGCCACCAGCAGGCCCCCGGGGGCGAACACCGGGGAGCTGTTTTTT. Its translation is CATSRPPGANTGELFF.

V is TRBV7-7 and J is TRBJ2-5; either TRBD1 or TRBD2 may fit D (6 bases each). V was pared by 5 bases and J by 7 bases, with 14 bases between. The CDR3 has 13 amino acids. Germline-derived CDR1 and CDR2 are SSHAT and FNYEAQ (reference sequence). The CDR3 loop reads CASSPRGDWTQYF. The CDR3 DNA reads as TGTGCCAGCAGCCCAAGGGGGGATTGGACCCAGTACTTC.

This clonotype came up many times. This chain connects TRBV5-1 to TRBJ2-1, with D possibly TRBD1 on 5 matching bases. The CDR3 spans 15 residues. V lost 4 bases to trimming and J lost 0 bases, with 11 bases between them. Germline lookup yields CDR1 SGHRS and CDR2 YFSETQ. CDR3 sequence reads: CASSQTGASYNEQFF. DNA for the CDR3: TGCGCCAGCAGCCAAACAGGAGCCTCCTACAATGAGCAGTTCTTC.

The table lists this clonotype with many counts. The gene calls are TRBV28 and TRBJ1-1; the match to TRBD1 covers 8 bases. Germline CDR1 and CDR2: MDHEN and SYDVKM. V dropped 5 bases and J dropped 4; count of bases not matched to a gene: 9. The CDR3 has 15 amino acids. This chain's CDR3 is CASSPIETGGTEAFF. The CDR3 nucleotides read TGTGCCAGCAGTCCAATAGAAACAGGGGGCACTGAAGCTTTCTTT.

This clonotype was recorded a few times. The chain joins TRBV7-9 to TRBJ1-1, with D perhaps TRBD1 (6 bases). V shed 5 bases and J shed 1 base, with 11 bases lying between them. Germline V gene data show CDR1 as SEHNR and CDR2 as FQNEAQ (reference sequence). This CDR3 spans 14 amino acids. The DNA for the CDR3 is TGTGCCAGCAGCGAACAGGGAAGGAACACTGAAGCTTTCTTT. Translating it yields CASSEQGRNTEAFF. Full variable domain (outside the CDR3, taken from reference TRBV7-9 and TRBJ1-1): DTGVSQNPRHKITKRGQNVTFRCDPISEHNRLYWYRQTLGQGPEFLTYFQNEAQLEKSRLLSDRFSAERPKGSFSTLEIQRTEQGDSAMYLCASSEQGRNTEAFFGQGTRLTVV.